The text below deals with one T cell receptor (beta chain). The CDR3 length is 16 residues. Per germline, CDR1 GTSNPN and CDR2 SVGIG (reference sequence). J gave up 4 bases and V 2 bases, and 9 bases lay outside the gene matches. Clones were sequenced by immunoSEQ multiplex PCR, and TCRdb holds only the in-frame ones, with some missing. The table lists some 130,000 clones, over 75% of them singletons. This specimen comes from a study of blood T cell repertoires in COVID-19. Overall study: The United States, Italy and Spain provided the acute and convalescent COVID-19 samples.

The TCR sequence derives from a man in his forties with active or convalescent COVID-19. The source material was peripheral blood. The chain joins TRBV30 to TRBJ2-5; 11 bases line up with TRBD2. CDR3 coding DNA: TGTGCCTGGAGTCCAGTCACTAGCGGGGGAGGAGAGACCCAGTACTTC. This gives the protein CAWSPVTSGGGETQYF.